The next 18 T cell receptor beta chains were all read from a single sample in a study of cytomegalovirus exposure and HLA in healthy donors. This PCR relied on a set of 60 Vbeta primers and 13 Jbeta primers. Clones were read by immunoSEQ multiplex PCR, and TCRdb kept only the in-frame ones, dropping some. Across tens of thousands of clones, the top ten clones capture 1.7% of the sample. Sequencing used PBMCs. The receptors were sampled from a woman aged 25 to 39 in good health and CMV-seronegative.

The rearrangement uses TRBV7-2 and TRBJ1-1; D possibly corresponds to TRBD1 (5 bases). The CDR3 length is 14 residues. V was pared by 5 bases and J by 5 bases, with 15 bases between. In germline, CDR1 is SGHTA, CDR2 FQGNSA. Here the CDR3 reads CASSPPAGRTEAFF. The CDR3 DNA sequence: TGTGCCAGCAGCCCTCCGGCAGGGAGGACTGAAGCTTTCTTT.

The rearrangement joins TRBV9 to TRBJ2-7, with D perhaps matching TRBD2 (6 bases). CDR3 length: 16 amino acids. Looked up from germline, CDR1 is SGDLS and CDR2 is YYNGEE. With 4 bases removed from V and 2 bases from J, the gap between germline ends came to 19 bases. Written as DNA, the CDR3 is TGTGCCAGCAGCCTTGGCCGGGCGGGGTGGGCCTACGAGCAGTACTTC. Protein product: CASSLGRAGWAYEQYF. The full variable domain, rest sourced from reference TRBV9 and TRBJ2-7, is DSGVTQTPKHLITATGQRVTLRCSPRSGDLSVYWYQQSLDQGLQFLIQYYNGEERAKGNILERFSAQQFPDLHSELNLSSLELGDSALYFCASSLGRAGWAYEQYFGPGTRLTVT.

This sequence joins TRBV11-2 and TRBJ1-6, with 7 bases identical to TRBD1. CDR1 and CDR2 (germline): SGHAT, FQNNGV. V shed 0 bases and J 8 bases; nucleotides not matched to a gene: 16. The CDR3 covers 19 residues. The CDR3 loop is CASSLDDYTGEFPHSPLHF. The CDR3 DNA is TGTGCCAGCAGCTTAGACGACTATACAGGGGAATTTCCCCATTCACCCCTCCACTTT.

V usage is TRBV6-6 and J usage is TRBJ1-2; 8 bases fit TRBD1. J lost 3 bases, V lost 6 bases, and 6 bases had no gene match. CDR1 and CDR2 from the germline V gene are MNHNY and SVGAGI (reference sequence). This CDR3 region has 14 residues. In DNA form, the CDR3 reads TGTGCCAGCAGCCAAGGACAGGGTGACTATGGCTACACCTTC. This gives the protein CASSQGQGDYGYTF.

The chain joins TRBV30 to TRBJ2-2; D is perhaps TRBD2 (6 bases). Germline V gene data show CDR1 as GTSNPN and CDR2 as SVGIG (reference sequence). The V end lost 2 bases, the J end lost 4 bases, and 11 bases lay between the germline ends. CDR3 length: 14 amino acids. CDR3 nucleotide sequence: TGTGCCTGGAGTCCCGGGAGTGGCACCGGGGAGCTGTTTTTT. As protein: CAWSPGSGTGELFF.

The chain combines TRBV20-1 with TRBJ2-7; a possible D gene is TRBD2 (5 bases). Trimming removed 5 bases at V and 6 bases at J, with 11 bases between. CDR3 length: 11 residues. Germline CDR1 reads DFQATT; CDR2 reads SNEGSKA (reference sequence). The CDR3 sequence is CSAVLAGEQYF. Here the CDR3 DNA reads TGCAGTGCTGTCCTAGCTGGCGAGCAGTACTTC.

The chain carries TRBV28 and TRBJ2-7; D is perhaps TRBD1 (5 bases). The germline V and J ends were trimmed by 3 bases and 6 bases, with 21 bases remaining between them. The length of the CDR3 is 16 residues. CDR1 MDHEN and CDR2 SYDVKM come from the germline V gene. CDR3 sequence: CASSFLDTGSKGEQYF. The CDR3, as DNA: TGTGCCAGCAGTTTTTTGGATACAGGATCTAAGGGCGAGCAGTACTTC.

The rearrangement uses TRBV30 and TRBJ2-1; 7 bases fit TRBD2. The J segment lost 5 bases and the V segment lost 1 base, leaving 11 bases of the junction unmatched. Germline V lookup: CDR1 GTSNPN, CDR2 SVGIG (reference sequence). The CDR3 is 16 amino acids. In DNA, the CDR3 is TGTGCCTGGAGTGCCCTTGGACTAGATTCCGACAATGAGCAGTTCTTC. Residues: CAWSALGLDSDNEQFF.

J is TRBJ2-1 and V is TRBV7-9; D gene unclear. Germline assignment: CDR1 SEHNR and CDR2 FQNEAQ (reference sequence). V dropped 5 bases and J dropped 8 bases, with 16 bases sitting between them. The CDR3 spans 14 residues. The CDR3 region has the DNA TGTGCCAGCAGCCCAGAACCCCAGGCCGATGAGCAGTTCTTC. Translation: CASSPEPQADEQFF.

The rearrangement links TRBV30 to TRBJ1-1; the D is unclear. V lost 0 bases, J lost 7 bases, and 6 bases lay in between. The CDR3 consists of 11 residues. Germline V CDR1 and CDR2: GTSNPN, SVGIG (reference sequence). The CDR3 region is CAWSVIHEAFF. CDR3 in DNA: TGTGCCTGGAGTGTGATACATGAAGCTTTCTTT.

V usage is TRBV21-1 and J usage is TRBJ2-1; TRBD2 is the table's D call, not checked against the DNA. TRBV21-1 is a documented pseudogene. The CDR3 runs 12 residues. The CDR3 coding sequence is TGTGCCCTCTGTAGCGGGAGGGATGAGCAGTTCTTC. Amino acid sequence: CALCSGRDEQFF.

CDR3 sequence: CASSLLTSGGAGRNEQYF. DNA for the CDR3: TGTGCCAGCAGCTTATTGACTAGCGGGGGGGCCGGGAGAAACGAGCAGTACTTC. The rearrangement uses TRBV13 and TRBJ2-7; 14 bases line up with TRBD2. Germline V CDR1 and CDR2: PRHDT, FYEKMQ (reference sequence). CDR3 length: 18 residues. V was clipped by 2 bases and J by 5 bases; unmatched bases: 11.

The chain joins TRBV7-9 to TRBJ1-1, with TRBD1 identical over 8 bases. V was pared by 4 bases and J by 3 bases, with 7 bases of the junction left unmatched. The germline V gene encodes CDR1 SEHNR and CDR2 FQNEAQ (reference sequence). The CDR3 runs to 15 residues. As DNA, the CDR3 is TGTGCCAGCAGCTCCCGGACAGGGCTGCACACTGAAGCTTTCTTT. Translated: CASSSRTGLHTEAFF.

V and J are TRBV5-1 and TRBJ1-4; a possible D gene is TRBD1 (5 bases). The germline V gene encodes CDR1 SGHRS and CDR2 YFSETQ. With 4 bases removed from V and 1 base from J, the gap between germline ends came to 20 bases. This CDR3 has 18 amino acids. CDR3 region: CASSPGRRQGETNEKLFF. In DNA, the CDR3 is TGCGCCAGCAGCCCTGGTCGGCGCCAAGGGGAAACTAATGAAAAACTGTTTTTT.

The chain carries TRBV6-4 and TRBJ1-5; no definite D call. V was pared by 2 bases and J by 3 bases, with 17 bases between. The V gene's germline CDR1 is MRHNA and CDR2 SNTAGT. The CDR3 is 17 residues long. CDR3 bases: TGTGCCAGCAGTGACCAGGATTCCACGGGGTCCAATCAGCCCCAGCATTTT. Translation gives CASSDQDSTGSNQPQHF.

This sequence joins TRBV7-9 and TRBJ1-2, with a tentative D call TRBD1 (6 bases). The length of the CDR3 is 16 residues. Trimming took off 5 bases at V and 3 bases at J, with 19 bases between the two ends. The germline V gene has CDR1 SEHNR and CDR2 FQNEAQ (reference sequence). The CDR3 reads CASSQRGGASDYGYTF. The CDR3 DNA follows: TGTGCCAGCAGCCAAAGAGGGGGGGCATCGGACTATGGCTACACCTTC.

V is TRBV28 and J is TRBJ1-5; no reliable D call. This CDR3 contains 16 residues. Trimming pared 2 bases from V and 6 bases from J, leaving 17 bases between. Germline loops: CDR1 MDHEN, CDR2 SYDVKM. The CDR3 DNA follows: TGTGCCAGCAGTTTAGGGCGGGGATCCTCCGGTCAGCCCCAGCATTTT. It is translated as CASSLGRGSSGQPQHF.

The chain combines TRBV2 with TRBJ2-7; 7 bases align to TRBD2. V lost 4 bases and J lost 3; bases outside the gene matches: 9. Germline V gene data show CDR1 as SNHLY and CDR2 as FYNNEI. The CDR3 runs 15 residues. CDR3 in DNA: TGTGCCAGCAGTGCATCGGAGGCGGGAGTCTACGAGCAGTACTTC. Protein product: CASSASEAGVYEQYF.